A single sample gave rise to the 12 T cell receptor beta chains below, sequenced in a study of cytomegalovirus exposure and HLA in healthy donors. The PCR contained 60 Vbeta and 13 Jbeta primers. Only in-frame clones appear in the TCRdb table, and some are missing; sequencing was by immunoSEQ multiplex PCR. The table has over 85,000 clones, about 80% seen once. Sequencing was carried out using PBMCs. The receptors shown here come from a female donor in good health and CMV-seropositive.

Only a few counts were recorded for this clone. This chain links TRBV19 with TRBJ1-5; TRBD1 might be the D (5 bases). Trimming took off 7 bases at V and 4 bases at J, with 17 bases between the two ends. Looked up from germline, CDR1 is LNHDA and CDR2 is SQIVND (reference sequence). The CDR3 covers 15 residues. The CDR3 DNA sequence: TGTGCCAGTAAGGATTCGTTCGGGGGGAATCAGCCCCAGCATTTT. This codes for CASKDSFGGNQPQHF.

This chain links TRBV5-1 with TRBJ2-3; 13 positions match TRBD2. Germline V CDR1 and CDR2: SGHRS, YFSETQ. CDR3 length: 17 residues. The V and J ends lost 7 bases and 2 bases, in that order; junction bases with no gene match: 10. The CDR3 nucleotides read TGCGCCAGCCGTTCCGGACTAGCGGGGGCCCCCACAGATACGCAGTATTTT. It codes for CASRSGLAGAPTDTQYF.

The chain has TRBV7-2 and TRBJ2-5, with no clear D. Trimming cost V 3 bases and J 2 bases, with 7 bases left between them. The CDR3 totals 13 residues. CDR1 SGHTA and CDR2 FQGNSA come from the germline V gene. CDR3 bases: TGTGCCAGCAGCTTTAGTATTCAAGAGACCCAGTACTTC. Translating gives CASSFSIQETQYF.

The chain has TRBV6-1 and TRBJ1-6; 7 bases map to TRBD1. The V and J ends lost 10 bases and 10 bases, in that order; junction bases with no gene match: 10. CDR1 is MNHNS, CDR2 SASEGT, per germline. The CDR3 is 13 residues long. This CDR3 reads CATTIRGNSPLHF. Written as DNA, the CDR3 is TGTGCCACCACCATCAGGGGGAACTCACCCCTCCACTTT.

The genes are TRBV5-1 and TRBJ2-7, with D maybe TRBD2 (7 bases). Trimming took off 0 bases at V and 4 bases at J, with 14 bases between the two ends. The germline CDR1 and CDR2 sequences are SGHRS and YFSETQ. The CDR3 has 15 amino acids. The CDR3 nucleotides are TGCGCCAGCAGCTTGGAGGGGGGGCGCCCGTACGAGCAGTACTTC. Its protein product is CASSLEGGRPYEQYF.

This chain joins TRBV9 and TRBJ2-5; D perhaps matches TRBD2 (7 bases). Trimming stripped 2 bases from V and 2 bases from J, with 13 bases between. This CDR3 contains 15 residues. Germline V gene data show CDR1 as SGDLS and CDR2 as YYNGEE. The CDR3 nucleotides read TGTGCCAGCAGCGTTGGGGGGGCAGTTCAAGAGACCCAGTACTTC. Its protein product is CASSVGGAVQETQYF.

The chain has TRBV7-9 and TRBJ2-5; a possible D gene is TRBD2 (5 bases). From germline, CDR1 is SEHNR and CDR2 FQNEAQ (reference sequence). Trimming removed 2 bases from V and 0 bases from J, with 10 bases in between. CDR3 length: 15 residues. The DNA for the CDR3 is TGTGCCAGCAGCTTACCCGGCGGGTACCAAGAGACCCAGTACTTC. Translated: CASSLPGGYQETQYF. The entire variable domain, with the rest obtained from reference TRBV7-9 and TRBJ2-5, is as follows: DTGVSQNPRHKITKRGQNVTFRCDPISEHNRLYWYRQTLGQGPEFLTYFQNEAQLEKSRLLSDRFSAERPKGSFSTLEIQRTEQGDSAMYLCASSLPGGYQETQYFGPGTRLLVL.

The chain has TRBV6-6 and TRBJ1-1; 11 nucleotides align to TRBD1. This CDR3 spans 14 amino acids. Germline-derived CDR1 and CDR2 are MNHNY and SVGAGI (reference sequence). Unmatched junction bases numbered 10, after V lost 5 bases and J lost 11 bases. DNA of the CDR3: TGTGCCAGCAGTCCCGGACAGGGGGCGCGGGAGGCTTTCTTT. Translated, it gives CASSPGQGAREAFF.

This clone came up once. CDR3 DNA sequence: TGTGCCAGTTCCCCAAGCGGCCTATGTGAAGCTTTCTTT. Its translation is CASSPSGLCEAFF. The chain carries TRBV7-9 and TRBJ1-1, with D hard to call. Germline CDR1 is SEHNR and CDR2 is FQNEAQ (reference sequence). V was shortened by 9 bases and J by 7 bases, with 18 bases between the two germline ends. The CDR3 has 13 amino acids.

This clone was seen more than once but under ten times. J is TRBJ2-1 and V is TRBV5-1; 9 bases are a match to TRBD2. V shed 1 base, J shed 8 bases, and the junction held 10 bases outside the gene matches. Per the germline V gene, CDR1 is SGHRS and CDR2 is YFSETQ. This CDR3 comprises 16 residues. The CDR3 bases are TGCGCCAGCAGCTTGTTATCGGCGGGAGGGCCCCATGAGCAGTTCTTC. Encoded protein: CASSLLSAGGPHEQFF.

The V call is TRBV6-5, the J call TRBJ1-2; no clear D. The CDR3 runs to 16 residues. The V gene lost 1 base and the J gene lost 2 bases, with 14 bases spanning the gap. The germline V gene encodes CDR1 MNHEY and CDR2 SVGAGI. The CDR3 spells CASSYLARRMNYGYTF. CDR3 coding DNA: TGTGCCAGCAGTTACTTAGCTCGACGAATGAACTATGGCTACACCTTC.

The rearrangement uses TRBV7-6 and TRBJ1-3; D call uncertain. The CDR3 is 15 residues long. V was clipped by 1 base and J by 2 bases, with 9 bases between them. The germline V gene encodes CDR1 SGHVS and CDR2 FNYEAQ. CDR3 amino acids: CASSLVQAPGNTIYF. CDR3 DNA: TGTGCCAGCAGCTTAGTGCAGGCCCCTGGAAACACCATATATTTT.